These 29 T cell receptor beta chains share one sample of origin, sequenced in a study of immune reconstitution after stem cell transplant in scleroderma (dated by TCRdb to about 2017). Libraries were constructed by RT-PCR. For sequencing, an Illumina MiSeq was employed. The public reads were reanalyzed by TCRdb: fastp trimming at Q25, MiXCR alignment, in-frame beta chains only. CDR3 protein duplicates are merged, each entry listing the most common genes and DNA. Recorded for this sample are 600 to 850 distinct CDR3 sequences; approximately 7.7% of them occurred a single time. The ten top clones hold around 23% of the sample. Sampling was performed before or after autologous hematopoietic stem cell transplantation (not recorded which). Every receptor here comes from a male donor with systemic sclerosis.

By proportion, this clonotype is large. This chain uses TRBV12-3 or TRBV12-4 with TRBJ1-1; no definite D call. Between the trimmed V and J ends, which lost 5 bases and 8 bases, there was a span of 9 bases. The length of the CDR3 is 11 residues. CDR3 sequence (DNA): TGTGCCAGCAGTGAAAATGGGGAAGCTTTCTTT. It codes for CASSENGEAFF.

This clonotype rates as medium-sized. V and J are TRBV4-3 and TRBJ2-2; no firm D call. Germline V gives CDR1 LGHNA, CDR2 YSLEER. The CDR3 is 14 residues long. V gave up 5 bases and J gave up 4 bases, with 11 bases separating them. The CDR3 loop reads CASSLRWSTGELFF. The CDR3 region has the DNA TGCGCCAGCAGCTTAAGGTGGAGCACCGGGGAGCTGTTTTTT.

By sample share, this clonotype is large. The chain links TRBV7-2 to TRBJ1-3, with a weak D call TRBD1 (5 bases). The CDR3 is 14 amino acids. Trimming removed 3 bases at V and 3 bases at J, with 9 bases between. Germline V gene lookup returns CDR1 SGHTA and CDR2 FQGNSA. CDR3 protein: CASSLGPGGNTIYF. CDR3 coding DNA: TGTGCCAGCAGCTTGGGGCCGGGTGGAAACACCATATATTTT.

Judged by abundance, this clonotype is large (0.1 to 1%). The CDR3 nucleotides read TGTGCCAGCAGCGACTCAGGGGGCGTTCAGCCCCAGCATTTT. It encodes CASSDSGGVQPQHF. This chain joins TRBV7-2 and TRBJ1-5; 8 bases are a match to TRBD1. With 5 bases clipped from V and 6 bases from J, the junction kept 6 bases outside the gene matches. From germline, CDR1 is SGHTA and CDR2 FQGNSA. The CDR3 runs to 14 residues.

This clonotype is termed medium-sized. V usage is TRBV5-1 and J usage is TRBJ2-1; the D gene is possibly TRBD1 (6 bases). Trimming took 0 bases from V and 7 from J, leaving 14 bases between them. The CDR3 covers 15 residues. CDR1 and CDR2 from the germline V gene are SGHRS and YFSETQ. The CDR3 region is CASSLVLGAGNEQFF. CDR3 in DNA: TGCGCCAGCAGCTTGGTGCTGGGGGCCGGGAATGAGCAGTTCTTC.

V is TRBV20-1 and J is TRBJ2-1; D is possibly TRBD2 (6 bases). The germline V and J ends were trimmed by 3 bases and 0 bases, with 12 bases remaining between them. The CDR3 covers 15 residues. Germline CDR1 DFQATT, CDR2 SNEGSKA (reference sequence). Here the CDR3 reads CSASRGTYSYNEQFF. The CDR3 nucleotides are TGCAGTGCTAGCCGGGGGACTTACTCCTACAATGAGCAGTTCTTC.

V and J are TRBV20-1 and TRBJ2-7, with D possibly matching TRBD1 (5 bases). CDR1 DFQATT and CDR2 SNEGSKA come from the germline V gene (reference sequence). Between the trimmed V and J ends, which lost 4 bases and 1 base, there was a span of 14 bases. This CDR3 contains 14 residues. The CDR3 reads CSAKGAPPSYEQYF. The CDR3 region has the DNA TGCAGTGCTAAAGGGGCACCCCCTTCCTACGAGCAGTACTTC.

This clonotype is deemed medium-sized (0.01 to 0.1%). This chain connects TRBV5-1 to TRBJ1-4; D ambiguous. This CDR3 is built from 15 residues. The ends were cut back, 5 bases at V and 5 bases at J, with 16 bases in the middle. Looked up from germline, CDR1 is SGHRS and CDR2 is YFSETQ. This chain's CDR3 is CASSRTSVGNEKLFF. The DNA of the CDR3 is TGCGCCAGCAGTCGTACGTCAGTGGGGAATGAAAAACTGTTTTTT.

This clonotype is classed as medium-sized. The chain combines TRBV10-2 with TRBJ2-7, with 8 bases that match TRBD1. V gave up 5 bases and J gave up 6 bases; unmatched junction bases: 3. Germline V CDR1 and CDR2: WSHSY, SAAADI. The CDR3 sequence is 12 residues long. The CDR3 loop is CASSKTGVEQYF. CDR3 nucleotides: TGCGCCAGCAGTAAGACAGGGGTCGAGCAGTACTTC.

This clonotype is large (0.1 to 1%) within its sample. CDR3 sequence reads: CASSLRTAQAFF. In DNA, the CDR3 is TGTGCCAGCAGCTTAAGGACAGCCCAAGCTTTCTTT. The genes are TRBV7-2 and TRBJ1-1; possible D gene TRBD1, 6 bases. CDR1 SGHTA and CDR2 FQGNSA come from the germline V gene. Trimming stripped 2 bases from V and 9 bases from J, with 10 bases between. The CDR3 is 12 residues long.

This clonotype rates as large (0.1 to 1%). This chain links TRBV12-3 or TRBV12-4 with TRBJ1-1; no clear D. V was shortened by 1 base and J by 11 bases, with 14 bases between the two germline ends. The CDR3 totals 13 residues. The DNA for the CDR3 is TGTGCCAGCAGTTTAGGAGATCTTTCTGGGGCTTTCTTT. As protein: CASSLGDLSGAFF.

By proportion, this clonotype is large (0.1 to 1%). The chain has TRBV7-2 and TRBJ2-1; 11 bases are a match to TRBD2. The V and J ends lost 1 base and 6 bases, in that order; junction bases with no gene match: 5. CDR1 is SGHTA and CDR2 is FQGNSA in the germline V gene. This CDR3 spans 16 amino acids. The CDR3 DNA sequence: TGTGCCAGCAGCTTAGTGGCTAGCGGGGGGCTCAATGAGCAGTTCTTC. Protein product: CASSLVASGGLNEQFF.

This clonotype is categorized as large (0.1 to 1%). The chain is built from TRBV7-2 and TRBJ2-1; D gene unclear. V dropped 6 bases and J dropped 4 bases, with 16 bases sitting between them. CDR1 is SGHTA and CDR2 is FQGNSA in the germline V gene. The CDR3 has 15 residues. The CDR3 sequence: CASSAPGSSYNEQFF. CDR3 nucleotides: TGTGCCAGCAGTGCCCCCGGGTCCTCATACAATGAGCAGTTCTTC.

This clonotype is deemed medium-sized. The CDR3 DNA follows: TGCGCCAGCAGCCTGGACGCGGGACAACGCTACAATGAGCAGTTCTTC. The encoded protein is CASSLDAGQRYNEQFF. This sequence joins TRBV5-1 and TRBJ2-1; TRBD1 or TRBD2 may be the D gene (6 bases each). CDR1 and CDR2 from the germline V gene are SGHRS and YFSETQ. Trimming cost V 4 bases and J 3 bases, with 17 bases left between them. CDR3 length: 16 amino acids.

This clonotype is categorized as large. The chain carries TRBV5-6 and TRBJ1-6, with D unclear. Germline V gene data show CDR1 as SGHDT and CDR2 as YYEEEE. CDR3 length: 15 residues. The ends were cut back, 2 bases at V and 3 bases at J, with 9 bases in the middle. The DNA for the CDR3 is TGTGCCAGCAGCTTCCTACAGTTCTATAATTCACCCCTCCACTTT. Translated: CASSFLQFYNSPLHF. The full variable domain, its missing parts supplied by reference TRBV5-6 and TRBJ1-6, is DAGVTQSPTHLIKTRGQQVTLRCSPKSGHDTVSWYQQALGQGPQFIFQYYEEEERQRGNFPDRFSGHQFPNYSSELNVNALLLGDSALYLCASSFLQFYNSPLHFGNGTRLTVT.

Within the sample, this clonotype is medium-sized. V and J are TRBV5-1 and TRBJ1-1, with a tentative D call TRBD1 (6 bases). V dropped 4 bases and J dropped 5 bases, with 18 bases sitting between them. The CDR3 contains 15 residues. Looked up from germline, CDR1 is SGHRS and CDR2 is YFSETQ. CDR3 in amino acids: CASSPYREIETEAFF. Here the CDR3 DNA reads TGCGCCAGCAGCCCATACAGGGAGATAGAGACTGAAGCTTTCTTT.

By its share, this clonotype is large (0.1 to 1%). The chain employs TRBV29-1 and TRBJ1-4; tentative D call: TRBD1 (5 bases). Trimming removed 4 bases at V and 1 base at J, with 10 bases between. CDR3 length equals 14 residues. Germline V gives CDR1 SQVTM, CDR2 ANQGSEA. CDR3 DNA sequence: TGCAGCGTTGTCACCGGGGGAACTAATGAAAAACTGTTTTTT. It encodes CSVVTGGTNEKLFF.

This clonotype is termed large. The CDR3 loop reads CASSLLAYEQYF. In DNA, the CDR3 is TGTGCCAGCAGTTTACTGGCGTACGAGCAGTACTTC. The chain employs TRBV28 and TRBJ2-7; D not resolved. The germline CDR1 and CDR2 sequences are MDHEN and SYDVKM. The germline V and J ends were trimmed by 2 bases and 4 bases, with 6 bases remaining between them. The length of the CDR3 is 12 residues.

By sample fraction, this clonotype is medium-sized. CDR3 DNA: TGCAGCGTGCAAAAAGAAAACGCAGATACGCAGTATTTT. Its protein is CSVQKENADTQYF. The chain is built from TRBV29-1 and TRBJ2-3; D is unclear. CDR1 and CDR2 from the germline V gene are SQVTM and ANQGSEA. V lost 6 bases, J lost 4 bases, and 14 bases lay in between. The length of the CDR3 is 13 residues.

By frequency in the sample, this clonotype is medium-sized. At one end the junction does not follow the germline gene, possibly because of a read error. This chain connects TRBV20-1 to TRBJ1-2, with D uncertain. The CDR3 contains 13 residues. CDR1 is DFQATT, CDR2 SNEGSKA, per germline (reference sequence). The CDR3, as DNA: TGCAGTGCTCTCAGACGGGAAACCTATGGCTACATCTTC. Encoded protein: CSALRRETYGYIF.

By share, this clonotype ranks as large (0.1 to 1%). The V gene is TRBV30, the J gene TRBJ2-7; 7 bases map to TRBD2. Germline CDR1 is GTSNPN and CDR2 is SVGIG (reference sequence). V shed 0 bases and J 4 bases; nucleotides not matched to a gene: 3. The CDR3 consists of 13 residues. Here the CDR3 DNA reads TGTGCCTGGAGTGTAGGGACTAAATACGAGCAGTACTTC. Amino acid sequence: CAWSVGTKYEQYF.

This chain connects TRBV7-6 to TRBJ1-1, with TRBD1 identical over 7 bases. The V gene end was trimmed by 5 bases and the J gene end by 9 bases; junction bases not matched to a gene: 6. Germline CDR1 SGHVS, CDR2 FNYEAQ. The CDR3 has 12 residues. CDR3 region: CASSMTGLQAFF. Here the CDR3 DNA reads TGTGCCAGCAGCATGACAGGGTTACAAGCTTTCTTT.

This clonotype is labeled medium-sized. V and J are TRBV10-3 and TRBJ2-7; D is possibly TRBD1 or TRBD2 (5 bases each). Per germline, CDR1 ENHRY and CDR2 SYGVKD. The CDR3 covers 15 residues. Between the trimmed V and J ends, which lost 7 bases and 0 bases, there was a span of 16 bases. In DNA, the CDR3 is TGTGCCATCACCGGTGGGACGGACGACTCCTACGAGCAGTACTTC. It specifies CAITGGTDDSYEQYF.

By share, this clonotype counts as large (0.1 to 1%). The rearrangement links TRBV12-3 or TRBV12-4 to TRBJ1-1; the D is unclear. This CDR3 has 11 residues. Deletions cut 7 bases from V and 7 bases from J, with 10 bases between. In DNA, the CDR3 is TGTGCCAGCATTTCAGCCGTTGAAGCTTTCTTT. This codes for CASISAVEAFF.

By frequency in the sample, this clonotype is medium-sized. V is TRBV28 and J is TRBJ1-1; TRBD1 might be the D (6 bases). The CDR3 runs to 13 residues. V shed 2 bases and J shed 12 bases, with 16 bases lying between them. CDR1 MDHEN and CDR2 SYDVKM come from the germline V gene. CDR3 residues: CASSLNGGLEPFF. CDR3 sequence (DNA): TGTGCCAGCAGTTTAAACGGGGGCTTAGAACCTTTCTTT. Supplemented by reference TRBV28 and TRBJ1-1, the full variable domain reads DVKVTQSSRYLVKRTGEKVFLECVQDMDHENMFWYRQDPGLGLRLIYFSYDVKMKEKGDIPEGYSVSREKKERFSLILESASTNQTSMYLCASSLNGGLEPFFGQGTRLTVV.

This clonotype is labeled medium-sized. V is TRBV29-1 and J is TRBJ2-6; 8 bases fit TRBD1. V shed 7 bases, J shed 0 bases, and the junction held 5 bases outside the gene matches. This CDR3 is built from 15 residues. From germline, CDR1 is SQVTM and CDR2 ANQGSEA. The CDR3 DNA is TGCAGCGCCGGACAGGGTAGCTCTGGGGCCAACGTCCTGACTTTC. Translated: CSAGQGSSGANVLTF.

By share of the sample, this clonotype is large (0.1 to 1%). The chain employs TRBV20-1 and TRBJ2-7; 11 nucleotides align to TRBD2. This CDR3 region has 15 residues. V was pared by 4 bases and J by 4 bases, with 9 bases of the junction left unmatched. The V gene's germline CDR1 is DFQATT and CDR2 SNEGSKA (reference sequence). The CDR3 loop is CSAKLVAGGGYEQYF. In nucleotides, the CDR3 is TGCAGTGCTAAGCTTGTAGCGGGAGGGGGGTACGAGCAGTACTTC.

By share, this clonotype ranks as large. V gene TRBV2 combines with J gene TRBJ2-5; D gene ambiguous. Germline-derived CDR1 and CDR2 are SNHLY and FYNNEI. V lost 6 bases, J lost 5 bases, and 13 bases lay in between. This CDR3 is built from 13 residues. CDR3 amino acids: CASRSPARETQYF. The CDR3 region has the DNA TGTGCCAGCAGATCGCCAGCGCGGGAGACCCAGTACTTC.

Within the sample, this clonotype is large (0.1 to 1%). The rearrangement links TRBV20-1 to TRBJ2-3; either TRBD1 or TRBD2 may fit D (5 bases each). Trimming left V 5 bases short and J 0 bases short, with 21 bases between. Germline V lookup: CDR1 DFQATT, CDR2 SNEGSKA (reference sequence). This CDR3 has 17 residues. CDR3 sequence (DNA): TGCAGTGCTCAACCTCCCCCGGGACGGTCTAGCACAGATACGCAGTATTTT. This translates into CSAQPPPGRSSTDTQYF.